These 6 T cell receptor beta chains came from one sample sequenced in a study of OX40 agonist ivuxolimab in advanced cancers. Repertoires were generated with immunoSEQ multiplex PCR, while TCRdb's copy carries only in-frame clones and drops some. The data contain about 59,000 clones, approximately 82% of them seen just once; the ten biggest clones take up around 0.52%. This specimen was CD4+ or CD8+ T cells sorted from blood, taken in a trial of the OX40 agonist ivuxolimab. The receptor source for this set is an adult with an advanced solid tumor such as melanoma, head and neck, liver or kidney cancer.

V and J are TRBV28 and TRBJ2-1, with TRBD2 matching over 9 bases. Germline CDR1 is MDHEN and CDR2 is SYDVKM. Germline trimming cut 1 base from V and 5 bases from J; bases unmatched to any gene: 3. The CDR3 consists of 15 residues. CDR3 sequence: CASSLLREGDNEQFF. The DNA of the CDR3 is TGTGCCAGCAGTTTATTGCGGGAGGGCGACAATGAGCAGTTCTTC.

CDR3 protein: CASSLDRAGNTEAFF. The CDR3 region has the DNA TGCGCCAGCAGCTTGGACAGGGCCGGGAACACTGAAGCTTTCTTT. V gene TRBV5-1 combines with J gene TRBJ1-1, with TRBD1 as a possible D gene (6 bases). Germline lookup yields CDR1 SGHRS and CDR2 YFSETQ. CDR3 size: 15 residues. Deletions cut 0 bases from V and 1 base from J, with 10 bases between.

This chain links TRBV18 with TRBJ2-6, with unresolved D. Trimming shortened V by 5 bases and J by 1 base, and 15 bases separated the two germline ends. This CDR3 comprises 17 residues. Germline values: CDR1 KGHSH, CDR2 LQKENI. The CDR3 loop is CASSSPLVGSGANVLTF. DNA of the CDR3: TGTGCCAGCTCATCCCCGTTAGTGGGGTCTGGGGCCAACGTCCTGACTTTC.

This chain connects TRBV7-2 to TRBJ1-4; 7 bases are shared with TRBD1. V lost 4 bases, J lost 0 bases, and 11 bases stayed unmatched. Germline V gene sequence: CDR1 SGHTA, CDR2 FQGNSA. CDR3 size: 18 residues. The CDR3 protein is CASSSRDSRTTTNEKLFF. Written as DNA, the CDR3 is TGTGCCAGCAGCTCCCGGGACAGCCGAACCACAACTAATGAAAAACTGTTTTTT.

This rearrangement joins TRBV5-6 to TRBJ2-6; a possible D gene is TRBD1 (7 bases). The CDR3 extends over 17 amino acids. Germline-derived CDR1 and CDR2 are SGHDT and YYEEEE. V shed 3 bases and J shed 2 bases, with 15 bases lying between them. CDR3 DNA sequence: TGTGCCAGCAGCTGGAGGGGACAGTCAACTGGGGCCAACGTCCTGACTTTC. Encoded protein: CASSWRGQSTGANVLTF.

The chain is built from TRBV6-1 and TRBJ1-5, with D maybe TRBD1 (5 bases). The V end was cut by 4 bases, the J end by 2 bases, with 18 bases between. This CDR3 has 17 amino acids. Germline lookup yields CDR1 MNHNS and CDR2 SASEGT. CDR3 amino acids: CASSGQSLGYGNQPQHF. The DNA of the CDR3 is TGTGCCAGCAGTGGACAGAGCCTCGGGTATGGCAATCAGCCCCAGCATTTT.